The 9 T cell receptor beta chains presented below share a single source sample, sequenced in a study of PD-1 blockade in mismatch repair-deficient tumors. The data were produced by immunoSEQ multiplex PCR, yet TCRdb's version contains in-frame clones alone and is incomplete. The table lists under 150,000 clones, around 87% of them singletons, with approximately 13% in the top ten. The sample was peripheral blood, taken 44 weeks after starting pembrolizumab. The receptor source for this set is an adult with mismatch repair-deficient cancer.

The chain uses TRBV2 and TRBJ2-7; 8 nucleotides align to TRBD1. V shed 6 bases, J shed 4 bases, and the junction held 5 bases outside the gene matches. This CDR3 spans 13 amino acids. Germline CDR1 SNHLY, CDR2 FYNNEI. CDR3 DNA: TGTGCCAGCAGCCCAGGGGGCGGTTACGAGCAGTACTTC. This codes for CASSPGGGYEQYF.

The chain carries TRBV19 and TRBJ1-1, with D unresolved. The CDR3 extends over 14 amino acids. The germline V and J ends were trimmed by 3 bases and 5 bases, with 13 bases remaining between them. Germline V lookup: CDR1 LNHDA, CDR2 SQIVND (reference sequence). The CDR3 DNA follows: TGTGCCAGTAGTATTGACCAAATGGGGACTGAAGCTTTCTTT. This gives the protein CASSIDQMGTEAFF.

The V and J genes are TRBV15 and TRBJ2-5, with 7 bases aligning to TRBD2. Germline CDR1 LNHNV, CDR2 YYDKDF (reference sequence). V was clipped by 1 base and J by 5 bases; unmatched bases: 13. The CDR3 extends over 17 amino acids. The CDR3 DNA is TGTGCCACCAGCAGAGGTGGTAGCGGGCTGAAGACGGAGACCCAGTACTTC. Residues: CATSRGGSGLKTETQYF.

The rearrangement uses TRBV11-2 and TRBJ2-1; maybe TRBD1 (5 bases). This CDR3 comprises 14 residues. The germline V gene encodes CDR1 SGHAT and CDR2 FQNNGV. The germline V and J ends were trimmed by 5 bases and 2 bases, with 10 bases remaining between them. DNA for the CDR3: TGTGCCAGCAGCGATACAGGAGCCTACAATGAGCAGTTCTTC. This sequence encodes CASSDTGAYNEQFF.

Here the CDR3 reads CASSMATSGRAAGANVLTF. CDR3 bases: TGTGCCAGTAGTATGGCGACTAGCGGGAGGGCCGCTGGGGCCAACGTCCTGACTTTC. This chain uses TRBV19 with TRBJ2-6; TRBD2 agrees at 14 bases. Germline CDR1 LNHDA, CDR2 SQIVND (reference sequence). V trimming: 3 bases; J trimming: 2 bases; junction bases outside the gene matches: 6. The CDR3 is 19 residues long. Looking up the rest from reference TRBV19 and TRBJ2-6 gives the full variable domain: DGGITQSPKYLFRKEGQNVTLSCEQNLNHDAMYWYRQDPGQGLRLIYYSQIVNDFQKGDIAEGYSVSREKKESFPLTVTSAQKNPTAFYLCASSMATSGRAAGANVLTFGAGSRLTVL.

V and J are TRBV11-3 and TRBJ1-1, with D possibly matching TRBD1 (6 bases). V was clipped by 3 bases and J by 3 bases, with 14 bases between them. This CDR3 is 15 amino acids long. Germline loops: CDR1 SGHNT, CDR2 YENEEA. The CDR3 loop reads CASSFTGRRDTEAFF. The CDR3 DNA sequence: TGTGCCAGCAGCTTCACAGGGCGGCGGGACACTGAAGCTTTCTTT.

The chain is built from TRBV5-1 and TRBJ1-3, with 7 nucleotides matching TRBD1. The ends lost 4 bases at V and 4 bases at J; junction bases unmatched: 8. CDR3 length: 15 amino acids. CDR1 is SGHRS and CDR2 is YFSETQ in the germline V gene. CDR3 nucleotides: TGCGCCAGCAGCGCCGAGACAGGGTTCGGAAACACCATATATTTT. It yields the protein CASSAETGFGNTIYF.

The chain recombines TRBV7-8 with TRBJ1-2; D remains ambiguous. CDR1 and CDR2 (germline): SGHVS, FQNEAQ. This CDR3 has 14 residues. V was pared by 4 bases and J by 2 bases, with 11 bases between. The CDR3 loop reads CASSSIIGNYGYTF. DNA of the CDR3: TGTGCCAGCAGCTCAATTATAGGGAACTATGGCTACACCTTC.

The J gene is TRBJ2-5, the V gene TRBV19; 13 positions agree with TRBD2. Germline-derived CDR1 and CDR2 are LNHDA and SQIVND (reference sequence). The junction had 7 bases not matched to a gene; V was cut back by 1 base and J by 2 bases. The CDR3 contains 18 residues. CDR3 bases: TGTGCCAGTAGTATAGGACTAGCGGGAGGAGGGAGTCAAGAGACCCAGTACTTC. It specifies CASSIGLAGGGSQETQYF.